This record looks at one T cell receptor beta chain sequence and its context. As yet, its antigen is unknown. This entry comes from a study of T cell responses to AZD1222 COVID-19 vaccine. The CDR3 length is 16 residues. CDR1 and CDR2 (germline): SGHRS, YFSETQ. V lost 0 bases and J lost 5, with 17 bases in between. General observations from the study: At baseline, seropositivity was found in only a handful of AZD1222 recipients. Clonal diversity was possibly underestimated; the donors were predominantly white British and more often female.

TCRdb's table, derived via immunoSEQ multiplex PCR, lists solely in-frame clones and lacks some. The table includes about 180,000 clones, 88% detected once. The specimen was peripheral blood, collected 28 days after the second AZD1222 dose. This sequence originates from an adult who received the AZD1222 COVID-19 vaccine. The chain combines TRBV5-1 with TRBJ1-1; D is possibly TRBD1 (6 bases). The CDR3 sequence is CASSLANPDRMTEAFF. CDR3 sequence (DNA): TGCGCCAGCAGCTTGGCCAATCCCGACAGGATGACTGAAGCTTTCTTT.